The 3 T cell receptor beta chains presented below share a single source sample, sequenced in a study of blood T cell repertoires in COVID-19. Libraries were prepared by immunoSEQ multiplex PCR; TCRdb keeps only in-frame clonotypes and omits some of them. This sample has roughly 84,000 clones, with approximately 78% found just once. The sequenced sample consisted of peripheral blood. All receptors derive from a man in his fifties or sixties with COVID-19, enrolled during active disease.

V usage is TRBV7-9 and J usage is TRBJ2-2; no definite D call. V shed 0 bases and J shed 4 bases, with 3 bases lying between them. Per germline, CDR1 SEHNR and CDR2 FQNEAQ (reference sequence). The CDR3 runs to 13 residues. CDR3 sequence: CASSLAGTGELFF. DNA for the CDR3: TGTGCCAGCAGCTTAGCCGGCACCGGGGAGCTGTTTTTT.

This chain connects TRBV6-5 to TRBJ1-1; TRBD1 aligns across 8 bases. The CDR3 extends over 14 amino acids. Trimming took 5 bases from V and 3 from J; bases not matched to a gene: 5. The germline V gene has CDR1 MNHEY and CDR2 SVGAGI. The CDR3, as DNA: TGTGCCAGCAGTAGGACAGGGAGGGACACTGAAGCTTTCTTT. Protein: CASSRTGRDTEAFF.

This clone occurred a few times. The V gene is TRBV7-3, the J gene TRBJ2-7, with 10 bases matching TRBD2. The V gene end was trimmed by 3 bases and the J gene end by 1 base; junction bases not matched to a gene: 3. Germline CDR1 reads SGHTA; CDR2 reads FQGTGA. The CDR3 sequence is 15 residues long. Here the CDR3 DNA reads TGTGCCAGCAGCTTGTTAGCGGGAGGTTCCTACGAGCAGTACTTC. The encoded protein is CASSLLAGGSYEQYF.